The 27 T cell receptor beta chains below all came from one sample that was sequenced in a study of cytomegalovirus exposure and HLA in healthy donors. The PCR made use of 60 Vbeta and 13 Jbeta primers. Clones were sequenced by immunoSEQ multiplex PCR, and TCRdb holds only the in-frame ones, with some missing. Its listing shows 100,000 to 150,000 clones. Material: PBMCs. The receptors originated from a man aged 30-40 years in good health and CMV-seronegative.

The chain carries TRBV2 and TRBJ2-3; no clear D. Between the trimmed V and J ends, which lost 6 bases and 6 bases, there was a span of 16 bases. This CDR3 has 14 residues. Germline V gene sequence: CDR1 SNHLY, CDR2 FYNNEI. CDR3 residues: CASRDPQTGDTQYF. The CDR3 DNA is TGTGCCAGCAGAGACCCACAAACGGGTGATACGCAGTATTTT.

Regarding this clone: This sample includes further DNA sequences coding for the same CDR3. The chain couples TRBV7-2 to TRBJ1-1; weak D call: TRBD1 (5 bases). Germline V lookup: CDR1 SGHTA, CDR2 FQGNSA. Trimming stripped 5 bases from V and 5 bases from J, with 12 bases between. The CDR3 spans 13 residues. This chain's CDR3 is CASSLQGETEAFF. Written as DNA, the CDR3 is TGTGCCAGCAGCCTGCAGGGTGAGACTGAAGCTTTCTTT.

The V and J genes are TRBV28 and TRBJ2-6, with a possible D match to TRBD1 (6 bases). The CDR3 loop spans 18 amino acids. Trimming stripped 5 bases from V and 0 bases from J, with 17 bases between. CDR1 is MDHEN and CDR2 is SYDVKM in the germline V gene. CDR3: CASSMGQFRVSGANVLTF. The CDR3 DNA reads TGTGCCAGCAGTATGGGACAATTTAGGGTCTCTGGGGCCAACGTCCTGACTTTC.

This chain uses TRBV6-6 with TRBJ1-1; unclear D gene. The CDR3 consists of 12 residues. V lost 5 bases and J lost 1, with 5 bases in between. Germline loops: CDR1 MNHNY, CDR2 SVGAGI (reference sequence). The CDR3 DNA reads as TGTGCCAGCAGTGAGGCGAACACTGAAGCTTTCTTT. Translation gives CASSEANTEAFF.

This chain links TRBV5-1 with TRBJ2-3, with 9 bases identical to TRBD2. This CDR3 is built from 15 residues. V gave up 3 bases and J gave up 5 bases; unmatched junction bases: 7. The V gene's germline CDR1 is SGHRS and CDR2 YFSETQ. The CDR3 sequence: CASSSLAGARDTQYF. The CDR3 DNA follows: TGCGCCAGCAGCTCCTTAGCGGGAGCGAGAGATACGCAGTATTTT.

This CDR3 reads CASSLRGRSYEQYF. CDR3 in DNA: TGTGCCAGCAGTTTAAGGGGGCGGTCTTACGAGCAGTACTTC. The V call is TRBV27, the J call TRBJ2-7; 7 positions match TRBD1. The CDR3 has 14 residues. Germline trimming cut 2 bases from V and 4 bases from J; bases unmatched to any gene: 5. Germline V gene lookup returns CDR1 MNHEY and CDR2 SMNVEV (reference sequence).

As DNA, the CDR3 is TGTGCCAGCAGCTTAGCCCTTCTCTCCTACGAGCAGTACTTC. Its protein is CASSLALLSYEQYF. This chain joins TRBV7-8 and TRBJ2-7; no definite D call. V was pared by 0 bases and J by 0 bases, with 6 bases between. This CDR3 has 14 residues. Germline V gives CDR1 SGHVS, CDR2 FQNEAQ.

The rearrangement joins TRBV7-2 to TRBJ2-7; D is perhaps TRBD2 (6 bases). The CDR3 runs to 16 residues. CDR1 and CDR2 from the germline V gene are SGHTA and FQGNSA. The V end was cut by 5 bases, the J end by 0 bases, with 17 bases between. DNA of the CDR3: TGTGCCAGCAGCCAAGTGGGTGGGCGGGACTCCTACGAGCAGTACTTC. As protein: CASSQVGGRDSYEQYF. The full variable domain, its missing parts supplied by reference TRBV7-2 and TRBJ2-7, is GAGVSQSPSNKVTEKGKDVELRCDPISGHTALYWYRQSLGQGLEFLIYFQGNSAPDKSGLPSDRFSAERTGGSVSTLTIQRTQQEDSAVYLCASSQVGGRDSYEQYFGPGTRLTVT.

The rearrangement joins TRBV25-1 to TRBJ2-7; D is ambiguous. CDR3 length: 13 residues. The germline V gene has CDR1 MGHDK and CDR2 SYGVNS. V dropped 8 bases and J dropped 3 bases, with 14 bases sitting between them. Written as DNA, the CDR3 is TGTGCCAGCGAGACTCCCGGCGTCTACGAGCAGTACTTC. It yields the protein CASETPGVYEQYF.

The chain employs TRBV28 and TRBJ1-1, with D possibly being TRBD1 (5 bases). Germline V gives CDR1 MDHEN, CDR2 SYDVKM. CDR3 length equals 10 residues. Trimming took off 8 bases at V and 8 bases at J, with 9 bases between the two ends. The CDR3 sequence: CASSGLEAFF. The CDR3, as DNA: TGTGCCAGCTCGGGACTCGAAGCTTTCTTT.

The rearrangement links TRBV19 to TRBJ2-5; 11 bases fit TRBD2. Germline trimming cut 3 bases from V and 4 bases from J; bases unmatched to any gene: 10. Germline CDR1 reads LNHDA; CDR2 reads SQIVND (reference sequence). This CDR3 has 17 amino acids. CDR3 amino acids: CASSMSLAGGRGETQYF. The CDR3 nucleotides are TGTGCCAGTAGTATGAGTCTAGCGGGAGGACGGGGAGAGACCCAGTACTTC. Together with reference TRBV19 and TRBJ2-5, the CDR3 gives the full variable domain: DGGITQSPKYLFRKEGQNVTLSCEQNLNHDAMYWYRQDPGQGLRLIYYSQIVNDFQKGDIAEGYSVSREKKESFPLTVTSAQKNPTAFYLCASSMSLAGGRGETQYFGPGTRLLVL.

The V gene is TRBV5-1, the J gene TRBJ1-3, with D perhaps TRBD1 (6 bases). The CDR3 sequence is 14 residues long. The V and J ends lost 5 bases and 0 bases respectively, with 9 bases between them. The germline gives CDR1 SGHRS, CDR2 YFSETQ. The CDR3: CASRRQDSGNTIYF. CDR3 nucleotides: TGCGCCAGCAGACGACAGGACTCTGGAAACACCATATATTTT.

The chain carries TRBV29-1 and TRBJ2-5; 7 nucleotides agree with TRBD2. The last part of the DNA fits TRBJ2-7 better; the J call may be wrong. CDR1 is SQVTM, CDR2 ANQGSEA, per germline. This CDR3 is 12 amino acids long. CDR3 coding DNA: TGCAGCGTTGGCGGGAGTCTCTACGAGCAGTACTTC. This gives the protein CSVGGSLYEQYF.

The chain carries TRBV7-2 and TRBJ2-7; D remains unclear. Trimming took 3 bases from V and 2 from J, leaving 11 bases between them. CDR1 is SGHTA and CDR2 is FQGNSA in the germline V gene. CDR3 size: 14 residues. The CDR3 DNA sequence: TGTGCCAGCAGCTTTTACCAGGTCACCTACGAGCAGTACTTC. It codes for CASSFYQVTYEQYF.

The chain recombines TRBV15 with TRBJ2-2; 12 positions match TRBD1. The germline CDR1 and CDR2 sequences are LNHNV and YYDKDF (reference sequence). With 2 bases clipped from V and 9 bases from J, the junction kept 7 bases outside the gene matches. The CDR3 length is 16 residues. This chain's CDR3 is CATSRPGTGGVRELFF. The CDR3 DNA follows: TGTGCCACCAGCAGACCCGGGACAGGGGGCGTGAGGGAGCTGTTTTTT.

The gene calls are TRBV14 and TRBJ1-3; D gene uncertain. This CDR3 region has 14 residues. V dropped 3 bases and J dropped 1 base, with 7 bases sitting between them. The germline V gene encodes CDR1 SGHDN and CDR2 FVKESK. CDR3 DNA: TGTGCCAGCAGCCAGTCGCGATCTGGAAACACCATATATTTT. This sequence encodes CASSQSRSGNTIYF.

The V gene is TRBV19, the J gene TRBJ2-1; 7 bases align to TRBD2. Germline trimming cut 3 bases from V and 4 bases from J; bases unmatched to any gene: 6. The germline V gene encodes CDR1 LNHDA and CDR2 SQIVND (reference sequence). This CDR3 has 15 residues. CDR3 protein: CASSIGQGLYNEQFF. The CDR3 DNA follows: TGTGCCAGTAGTATCGGGCAGGGACTATACAATGAGCAGTTCTTC.

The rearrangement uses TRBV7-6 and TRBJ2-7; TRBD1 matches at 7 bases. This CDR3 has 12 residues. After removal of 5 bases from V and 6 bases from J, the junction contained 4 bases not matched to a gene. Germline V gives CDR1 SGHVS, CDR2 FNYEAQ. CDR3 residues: CASSPDRVEQYF. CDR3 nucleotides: TGTGCCAGCAGCCCAGACAGGGTCGAGCAGTACTTC.

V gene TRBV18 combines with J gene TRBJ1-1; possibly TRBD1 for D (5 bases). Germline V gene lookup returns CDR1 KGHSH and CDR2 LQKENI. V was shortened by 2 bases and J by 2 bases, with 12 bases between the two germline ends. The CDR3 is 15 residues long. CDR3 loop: CASSPGARDNTEAFF. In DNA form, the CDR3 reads TGTGCCAGCTCACCAGGGGCCAGGGATAACACTGAAGCTTTCTTT.

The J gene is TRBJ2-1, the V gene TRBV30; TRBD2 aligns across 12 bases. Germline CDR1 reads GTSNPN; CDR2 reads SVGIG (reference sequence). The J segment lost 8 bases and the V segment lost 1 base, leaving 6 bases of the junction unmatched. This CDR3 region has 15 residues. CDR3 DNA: TGTGCCTGGAGTGGGGAGACTAGCGGGAGCTATGAGCAGTTCTTC. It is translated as CAWSGETSGSYEQFF. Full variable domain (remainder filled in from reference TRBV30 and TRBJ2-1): SQTIHQWPATLVQPVGSPLSLECTVEGTSNPNLYWYRQAAGRGLQLLFYSVGIGQISSEVPQNLSASRPQDRQFILSSKKLLLSDSGFYLCAWSGETSGSYEQFFGPGTRLTVL.

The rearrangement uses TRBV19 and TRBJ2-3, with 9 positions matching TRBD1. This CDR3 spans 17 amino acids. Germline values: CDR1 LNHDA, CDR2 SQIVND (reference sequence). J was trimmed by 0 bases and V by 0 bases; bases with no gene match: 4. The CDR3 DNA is TGTGCCAGTAGTATAGATATGACAGGGGGAAGCACAGATACGCAGTATTTT. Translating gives CASSIDMTGGSTDTQYF.

This chain's CDR3 is CAWSSGTGGGNYGYTF. The DNA for the CDR3 is TGTGCCTGGAGTTCCGGGACAGGAGGGGGTAACTATGGCTACACCTTC. J is TRBJ1-2 and V is TRBV30, with 8 bases fitting TRBD1. The V gene end was trimmed by 2 bases and the J gene end by 1 base; junction bases not matched to a gene: 9. This CDR3 is 16 amino acids long. CDR1 and CDR2 from the germline V gene are GTSNPN and SVGIG (reference sequence).

CDR3 DNA sequence: TGTGCCAGCAGTTCGATCCGACAGGACCCCGGGGAGCCCCAGCATTTT. It yields the protein CASSSIRQDPGEPQHF. The chain employs TRBV6-5 and TRBJ1-5, with D possibly being TRBD1 (6 bases). The germline gives CDR1 MNHEY, CDR2 SVGAGI. Between the trimmed V and J ends, which lost 4 bases and 8 bases, there was a span of 21 bases. The CDR3 has 16 amino acids.

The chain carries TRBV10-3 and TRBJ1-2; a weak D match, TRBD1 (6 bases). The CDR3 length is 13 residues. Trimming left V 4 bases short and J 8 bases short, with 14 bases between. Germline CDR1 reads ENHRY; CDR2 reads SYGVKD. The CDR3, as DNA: TGTGCCATCAGTGGGAGCAGGGGCGAGGGCTACACCTTC. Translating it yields CAISGSRGEGYTF.

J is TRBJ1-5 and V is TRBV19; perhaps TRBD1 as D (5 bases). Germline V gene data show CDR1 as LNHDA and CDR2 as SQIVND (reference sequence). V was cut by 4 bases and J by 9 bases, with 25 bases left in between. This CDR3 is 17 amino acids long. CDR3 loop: CASSRYPGTGTGGPQHF. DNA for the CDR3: TGTGCCAGTAGTAGATACCCCGGGACCGGGACGGGAGGGCCCCAGCATTTT.

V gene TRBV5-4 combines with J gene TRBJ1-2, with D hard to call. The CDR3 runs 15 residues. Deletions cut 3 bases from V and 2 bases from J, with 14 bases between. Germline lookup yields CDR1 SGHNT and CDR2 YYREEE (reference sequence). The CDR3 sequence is CASSSPSSSNYGYTF. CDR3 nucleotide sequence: TGTGCCAGCAGCTCGCCATCGTCGAGCAACTATGGCTACACCTTC.

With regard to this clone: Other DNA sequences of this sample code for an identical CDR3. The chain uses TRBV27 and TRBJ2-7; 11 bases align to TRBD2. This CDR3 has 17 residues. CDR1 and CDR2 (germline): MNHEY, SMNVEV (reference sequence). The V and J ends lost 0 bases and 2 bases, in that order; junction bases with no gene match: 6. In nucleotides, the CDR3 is TGTGCCAGCAGTTTATCGCCCGTACTAGCGGGGGCCTACGAGCAGTACTTC. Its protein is CASSLSPVLAGAYEQYF.